The clone carrying this TCR beta chain was observed a handful of times. This entry belongs to a study of CD4+ T cells in melanoma. The protocol was immunoSEQ multiplex PCR, while the TCRdb copy is restricted to in-frame clones and leaves out a portion. The sample consists of about 11,000 clones, approximately 74% of them appearing once. V shed 4 bases, J shed 0 bases, and the junction held 5 bases outside the gene matches. Germline-derived CDR1 and CDR2 are SGHNT and YYREEE (reference sequence). CDR3 size: 15 residues. The sample taken for sequencing was cells from a culture (not recorded whether cultured in vitro). The sequence was collected from a human donor with melanoma. The chain is built from TRBV5-4 and TRBJ2-3; TRBD2 agrees at 7 bases. The CDR3 is CASSGRLASTDTQYF. In DNA, the CDR3 is TGTGCCAGCAGCGGGCGACTAGCTAGCACAGATACGCAGTATTTT.